This T cell receptor (beta chain) was sequenced during a study of early T cells in non-severe SARS-CoV-2 infection. Germline CDR1 and CDR2: KGHDR and SFDVKD. Trimming took 3 bases from V and 1 from J, leaving 11 bases between them. The CDR3 runs to 15 residues. In its sample, this clonotype was seen many times. TCRdb passed the 5' RACE reads through MiXCR, listing each CDR3 protein once. This sample has some 30,000 distinct CDR3 sequences, with roughly 6.6% found just once. The chain employs TRBV24-1 and TRBJ1-1, with D uncertain. The sequenced sample was whole blood. The receptor comes from an adult who was a healthcare worker with PCR-confirmed SARS-CoV-2 infection or an uninfected control (not recorded which). CDR3 in DNA: TGTGCCACCAGTGATGCGGACGGAAAGAACACTGAAGCTTTCTTT. This translates into CATSDADGKNTEAFF.